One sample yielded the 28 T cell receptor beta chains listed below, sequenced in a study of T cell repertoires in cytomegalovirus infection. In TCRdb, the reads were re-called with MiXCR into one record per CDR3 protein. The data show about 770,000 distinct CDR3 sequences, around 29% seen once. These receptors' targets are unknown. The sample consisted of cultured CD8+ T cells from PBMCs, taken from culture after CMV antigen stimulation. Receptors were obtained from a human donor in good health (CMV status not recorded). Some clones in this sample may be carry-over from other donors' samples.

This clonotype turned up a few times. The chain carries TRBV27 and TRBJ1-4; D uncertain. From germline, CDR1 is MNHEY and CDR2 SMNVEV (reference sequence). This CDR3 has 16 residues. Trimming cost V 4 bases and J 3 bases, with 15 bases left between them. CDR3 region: CASSSITGKPNEKLFF. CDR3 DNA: TGTGCCAGCAGTTCTATAACCGGGAAACCTAATGAAAAACTGTTTTTT.

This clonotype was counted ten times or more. Written as DNA, the CDR3 is TGTGCCAGCAGCCCTCCGGAGGGGGGACGGACAGATACGCAGTATTTT. Amino acid sequence: CASSPPEGGRTDTQYF. The chain recombines TRBV7-9 with TRBJ2-3, with D perhaps TRBD1 or TRBD2 (6 bases each). V gave up 5 bases and J gave up 3 bases, with 18 bases separating them. The length of the CDR3 is 16 residues. Germline-derived CDR1 and CDR2 are SEHNR and FQNEAQ (reference sequence).

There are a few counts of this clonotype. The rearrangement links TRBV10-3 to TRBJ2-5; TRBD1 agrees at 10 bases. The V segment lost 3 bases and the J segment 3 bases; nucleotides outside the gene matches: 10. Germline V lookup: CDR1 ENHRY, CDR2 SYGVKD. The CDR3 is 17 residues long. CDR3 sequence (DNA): TGTGCCATCAGTGAACTCCCTGGGACAGGGGAGAAAGAGACCCAGTACTTC. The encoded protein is CAISELPGTGEKETQYF.

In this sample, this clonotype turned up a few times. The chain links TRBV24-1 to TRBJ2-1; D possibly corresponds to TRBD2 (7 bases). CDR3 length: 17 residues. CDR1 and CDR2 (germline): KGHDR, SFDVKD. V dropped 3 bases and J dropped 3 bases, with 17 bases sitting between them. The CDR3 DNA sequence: TGTGCCACCAGTGATCTTTCTAACGGGGGGCACTACAATGAGCAGTTCTTC. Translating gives CATSDLSNGGHYNEQFF.

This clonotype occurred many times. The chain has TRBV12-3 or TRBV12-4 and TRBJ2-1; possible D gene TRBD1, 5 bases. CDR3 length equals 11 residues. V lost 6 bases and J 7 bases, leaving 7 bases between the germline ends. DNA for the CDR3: TGTGCCAGCAGCGACAGTAATGAGCAGTTCTTC. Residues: CASSDSNEQFF.

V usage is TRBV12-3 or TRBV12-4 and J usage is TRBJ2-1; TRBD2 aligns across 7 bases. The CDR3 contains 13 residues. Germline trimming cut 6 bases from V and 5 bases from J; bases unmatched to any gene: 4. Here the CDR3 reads CASRTGGHNEQFF. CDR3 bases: TGTGCCAGCAGGACGGGGGGTCACAATGAGCAGTTCTTC.

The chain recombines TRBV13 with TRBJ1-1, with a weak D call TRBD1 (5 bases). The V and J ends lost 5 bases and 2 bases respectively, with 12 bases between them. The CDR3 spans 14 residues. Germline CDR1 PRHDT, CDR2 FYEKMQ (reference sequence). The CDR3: CASSGPGPNTEAFF. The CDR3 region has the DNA TGTGCCAGCAGCGGACCGGGACCAAACACTGAAGCTTTCTTT.

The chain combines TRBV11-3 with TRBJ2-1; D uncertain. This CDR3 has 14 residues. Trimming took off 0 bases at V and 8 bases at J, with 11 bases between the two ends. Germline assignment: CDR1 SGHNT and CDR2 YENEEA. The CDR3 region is CASSLDPSGDEQFF. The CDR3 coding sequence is TGTGCCAGCAGCTTAGATCCGTCAGGTGATGAGCAGTTCTTC. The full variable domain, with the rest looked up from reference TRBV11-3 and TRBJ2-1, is EAGVVQSPRYKIIEKKQPVAFWCNPISGHNTLYWYLQNLGQGPELLIRYENEEAVDDSQLPKDRFSAERLKGVDSTLKIQPAELGDSAVYLCASSLDPSGDEQFFGPGTRLTVL.

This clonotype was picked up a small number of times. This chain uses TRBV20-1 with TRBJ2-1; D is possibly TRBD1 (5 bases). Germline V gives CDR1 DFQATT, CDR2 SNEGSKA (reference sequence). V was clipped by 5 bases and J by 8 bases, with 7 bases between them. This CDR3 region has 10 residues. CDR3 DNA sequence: TGCAGTGCTTGGGGCGATGAGCAGTTCTTC. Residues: CSAWGDEQFF.

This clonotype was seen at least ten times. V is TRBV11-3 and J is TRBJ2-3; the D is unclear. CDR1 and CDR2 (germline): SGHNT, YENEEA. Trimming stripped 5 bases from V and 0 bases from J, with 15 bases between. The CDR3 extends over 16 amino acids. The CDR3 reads CASSIATDTSTDTQYF. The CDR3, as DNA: TGTGCCAGCAGCATTGCCACAGATACCAGCACAGATACGCAGTATTTT.

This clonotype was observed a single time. Here the CDR3 reads CASSSQRLGGETQYF. The DNA for the CDR3 is TGTGCCAGCAGTAGCCAGCGGTTAGGTGGGGAGACCCAGTACTTC. V gene TRBV6-5 combines with J gene TRBJ2-5; possibly TRBD2 for D (5 bases). Between the trimmed V and J ends, which lost 5 bases and 5 bases, there was a span of 18 bases. Germline V gene data show CDR1 as MNHEY and CDR2 as SVGAGI. This CDR3 contains 15 residues.

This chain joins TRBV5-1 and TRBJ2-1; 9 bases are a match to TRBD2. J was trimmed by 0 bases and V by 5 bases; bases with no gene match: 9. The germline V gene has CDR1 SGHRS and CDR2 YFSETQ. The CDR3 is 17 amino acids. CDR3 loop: CASRLLSGGPSYNEQFF. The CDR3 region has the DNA TGCGCCAGCAGACTCCTCAGCGGGGGGCCCTCCTACAATGAGCAGTTCTTC.

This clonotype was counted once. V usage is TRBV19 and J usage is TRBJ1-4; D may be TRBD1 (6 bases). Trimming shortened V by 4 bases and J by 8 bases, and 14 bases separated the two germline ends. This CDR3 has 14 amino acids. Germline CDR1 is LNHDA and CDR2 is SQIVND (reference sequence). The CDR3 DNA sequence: TGTGCCAGTAGTACACAGGGTAGGAAAGAAAAACTGTTTTTT. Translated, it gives CASSTQGRKEKLFF.

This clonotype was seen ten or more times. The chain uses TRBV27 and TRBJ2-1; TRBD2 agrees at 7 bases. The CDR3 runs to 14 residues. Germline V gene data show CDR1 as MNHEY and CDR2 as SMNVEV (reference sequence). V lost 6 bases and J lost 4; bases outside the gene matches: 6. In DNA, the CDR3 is TGTGCCAGCAGCTTGGGGGGGGGTTACAATGAGCAGTTCTTC. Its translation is CASSLGGGYNEQFF.

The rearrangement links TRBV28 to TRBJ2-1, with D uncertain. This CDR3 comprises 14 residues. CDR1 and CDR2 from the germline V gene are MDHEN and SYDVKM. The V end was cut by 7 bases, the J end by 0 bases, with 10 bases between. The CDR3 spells CASTQTSSYNEQFF. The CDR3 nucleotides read TGTGCCAGCACCCAGACAAGCTCCTACAATGAGCAGTTCTTC.

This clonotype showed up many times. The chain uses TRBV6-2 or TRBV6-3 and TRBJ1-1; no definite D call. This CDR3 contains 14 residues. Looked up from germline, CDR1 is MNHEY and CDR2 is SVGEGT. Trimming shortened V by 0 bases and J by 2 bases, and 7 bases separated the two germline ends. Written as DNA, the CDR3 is TGTGCCAGCAGTTACTCGAAGACCAACACTGAAGCTTTCTTT. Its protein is CASSYSKTNTEAFF.

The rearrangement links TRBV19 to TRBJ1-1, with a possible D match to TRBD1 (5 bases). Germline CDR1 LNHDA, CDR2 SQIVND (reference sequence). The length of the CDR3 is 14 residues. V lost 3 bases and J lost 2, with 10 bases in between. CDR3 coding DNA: TGTGCCAGTAGTATTGTCGGGGCTAACACTGAAGCTTTCTTT. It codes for CASSIVGANTEAFF.

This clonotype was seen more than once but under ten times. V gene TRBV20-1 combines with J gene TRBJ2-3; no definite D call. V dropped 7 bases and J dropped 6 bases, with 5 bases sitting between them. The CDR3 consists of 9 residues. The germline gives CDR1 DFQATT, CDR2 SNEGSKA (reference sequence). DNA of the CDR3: TGCAGTGATAGCGATACGCAGTATTTT. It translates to CSDSDTQYF.

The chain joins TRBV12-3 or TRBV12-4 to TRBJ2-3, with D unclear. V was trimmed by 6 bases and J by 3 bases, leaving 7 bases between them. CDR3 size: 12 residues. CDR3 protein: CASRLETDTQYF. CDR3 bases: TGTGCCAGCAGGCTAGAAACAGATACGCAGTATTTT.

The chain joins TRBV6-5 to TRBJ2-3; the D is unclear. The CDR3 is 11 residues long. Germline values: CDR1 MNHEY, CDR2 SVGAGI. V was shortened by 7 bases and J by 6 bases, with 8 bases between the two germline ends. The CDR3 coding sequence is TGTGCCAGCATGTTTATGGATACGCAGTATTTT. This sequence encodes CASMFMDTQYF.

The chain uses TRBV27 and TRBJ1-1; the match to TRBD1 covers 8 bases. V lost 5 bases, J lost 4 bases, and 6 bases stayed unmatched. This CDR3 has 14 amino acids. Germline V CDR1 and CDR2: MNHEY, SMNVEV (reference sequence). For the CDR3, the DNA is TGTGCCAGCAGTCCGGGACAGGCCCCCACTGAAGCTTTCTTT. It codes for CASSPGQAPTEAFF.

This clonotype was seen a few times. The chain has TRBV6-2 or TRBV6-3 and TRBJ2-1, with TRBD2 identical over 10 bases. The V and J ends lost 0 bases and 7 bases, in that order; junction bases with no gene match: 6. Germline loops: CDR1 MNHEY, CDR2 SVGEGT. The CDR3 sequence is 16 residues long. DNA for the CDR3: TGTGCCAGCAGTTACTCAATAATAGCGGGGGGTAATGAGCAGTTCTTC. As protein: CASSYSIIAGGNEQFF.

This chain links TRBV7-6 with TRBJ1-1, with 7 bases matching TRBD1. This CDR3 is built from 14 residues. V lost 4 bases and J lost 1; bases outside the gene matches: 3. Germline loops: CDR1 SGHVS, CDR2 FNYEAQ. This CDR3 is CASSSNRGNTEAFF. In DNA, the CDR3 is TGTGCCAGCAGCTCCAACAGGGGGAACACTGAAGCTTTCTTT.

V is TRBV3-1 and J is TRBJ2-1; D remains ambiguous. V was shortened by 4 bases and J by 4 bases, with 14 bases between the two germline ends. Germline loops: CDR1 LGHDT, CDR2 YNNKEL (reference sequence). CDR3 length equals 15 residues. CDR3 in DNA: TGTGCCAGCAGCCCCGACAACCATGAATACAATGAGCAGTTCTTC. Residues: CASSPDNHEYNEQFF.

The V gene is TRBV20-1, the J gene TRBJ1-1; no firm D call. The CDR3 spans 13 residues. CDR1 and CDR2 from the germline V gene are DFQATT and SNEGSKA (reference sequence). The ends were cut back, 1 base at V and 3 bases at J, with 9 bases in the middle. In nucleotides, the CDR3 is TGCAGTGCTAGAGGGGTCCCCTACACTGAAGCTTTCTTT. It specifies CSARGVPYTEAFF.

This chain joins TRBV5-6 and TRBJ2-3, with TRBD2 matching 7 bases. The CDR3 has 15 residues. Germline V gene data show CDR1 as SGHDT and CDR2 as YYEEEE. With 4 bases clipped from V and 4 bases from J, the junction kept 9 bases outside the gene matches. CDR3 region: CASSPFGGGSDTQYF. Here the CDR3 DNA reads TGTGCCAGCAGCCCCTTTGGGGGGGGGTCAGATACGCAGTATTTT.

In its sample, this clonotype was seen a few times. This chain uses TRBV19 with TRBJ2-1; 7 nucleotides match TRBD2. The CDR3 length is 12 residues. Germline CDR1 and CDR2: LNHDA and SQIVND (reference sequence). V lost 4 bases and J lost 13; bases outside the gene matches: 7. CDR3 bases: TGTGCCAGTAGTACCTGGGGGGGGTCTCAGTTCTTC. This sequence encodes CASSTWGGSQFF.

CDR3 nucleotide sequence: TGTGCCAGCAGCCCACGTGGGATAACTGAAGCTTTCTTT. It specifies CASSPRGITEAFF. The rearrangement uses TRBV6-5 and TRBJ1-1; D unresolved. Germline V CDR1 and CDR2: MNHEY, SVGAGI. The CDR3 runs 13 residues. Trimming took 6 bases from V and 5 from J, leaving 13 bases between them.